Listed below are T cell receptor beta chains from one sample, sequenced in a study of CD8+ T cells in alopecia areata. Clones were sequenced by immunoSEQ multiplex PCR, and TCRdb holds only the in-frame ones, with some missing. The sample has approximately 200,000 clones, approximately 45% seen once. This material consisted of CD4+ T cells sorted from blood, taken between weeks 36 and 40, from a patient treated with tofacitinib. The receptor source for this set is a human donor with alopecia areata. The CDR3 runs from the conserved cysteine through the conserved F or W. Each record gives: clone size, D gene, J gene, V gene, CDR3 DNA, CDR3 protein. The D gene is left open where the match is weak. Clone size is not always given. Where it is, it says once, few, many or a class for expanded clones.

few TRBD2 TRBJ2-7 TRBV23-1 TGCGCCAGCACCTCCGGGACAGCCGGGACTAGCGTATACGAGCAGTACTTC CASTSGTAGTSVYEQYF
NA NA TRBJ2-6 TRBV10-3 TGTGCCATCAAAGTATCTGGGGCCAACGTCCTGACTTTC CAIKVSGANVLTF
NA NA TRBJ2-1 TRBV15 TGTGCCACCAGCAGAGAGTACACTGAGCAGTTCTTC CATSREYTEQFF
NA NA TRBJ2-5 TRBV10-3 TGTGCCATCAGTGATCCGAAGGTAGTCTTGGAGACCCAGTACTTC CAISDPKVVLETQYF
NA NA TRBJ1-3 TRBV15 TGTGCCACCAGCAGTCCTGACAGAGCTGGAAACACCATATATTTT CATSSPDRAGNTIYF
NA NA TRBJ1-4 TRBV25-1 TGTGCCAGCAGTGAACCCAGACAGTTTAACGAAAAACTGTTTTTT CASSEPRQFNEKLFF
NA NA TRBJ2-3 TRBV7-6 TGTGCCAGCAGCTTAGAGTATCCAGATACGCAGTATTTT CASSLEYPDTQYF
few NA TRBJ1-5 TRBV6-6 TGTGCCAGCAGTCGTGGGGCAGGGCCCAATCAGCCCCAGCATTTT CASSRGAGPNQPQHF
NA NA TRBJ1-1 TRBV18 TGTGCCAGCTCACCACGGGGGAACACTGAAGCTTTCTTT CASSPRGNTEAFF
NA NA TRBJ2-5 TRBV30 TGTGCCTGGAGTTCCCCGTTCCAAGAGACCCAGTACTTC CAWSSPFQETQYF
NA TRBD1 TRBJ2-1 TRBV9 TGTGCCAGCAGCTCGCCGACAGGGGTGTACTACAATGAGCAGTTCTTC CASSSPTGVYYNEQFF
few TRBD2 TRBJ2-7 TRBV6-5 TGTGCCAGCAGCCGGGGAGGGGAGCAGTACTTC CASSRGGEQYF
NA TRBD2 TRBJ2-3 TRBV7-9 TGTGCCAGCAGCTTAGACGGGAGGGGCCACCGCGATACGCAGTATTTT CASSLDGRGHRDTQYF
NA NA TRBJ2-7 TRBV29-1 TGCAGCGTCCCAGCCAGGGTTCCACCCTTC CSVPARVPPF
NA NA TRBJ2-5 TRBV21-1 TGTGCCAGATTAGCGGGAGGGTTGGAGACCCAGTACTTC CARLAGGLETQYF
NA NA TRBJ2-1 TRBV9 TGTGCCAGCAGCGTAAGGGGGTCTACCCAGGTGAGAGGCCCTGAGCAGTTCTTC CASSVRGSTQVRGPEQFF
NA TRBD1 TRBJ1-5 TRBV6-5 TGTGCCAGCAGTCCGGACAGGGTCCAGCCCCAGCATTTT CASSPDRVQPQHF
NA NA TRBJ2-6 TRBV27 TGTGCCAGCAGACCCCTCTCTGGGGCCAACGTCCTGACTTTC CASRPLSGANVLTF
NA NA TRBJ2-6 TRBV29-1 TGCAGCGTTGTCCGGGTTCGGCTTTCCGGGGCCAACGTCCTGACTTTC CSVVRVRLSGANVLTF
few NA TRBJ2-7 TRBV11-2 TGTGCCAGCAGCTTGGTGGAACACGAGCAGTACTTC CASSLVEHEQYF
NA TRBD2 TRBJ2-3 TRBV5-1 TGCGCCAGCAGCTTGGGACTAGCGGGAGTAGATACGCAGTATTTT CASSLGLAGVDTQYF
NA TRBD2 TRBJ2-1 TRBV5-1 TGCGCCAGCAGGGCGTTGGCGGGAGCGCGGAATGAGCAGTTCTTC CASRALAGARNEQFF
once TRBD2 TRBJ2-1 TRBV5-1 TGCGCCAGCAGACCCCTGAAGGCGGGAGCGGGCGATGAGCAGTTCTTC CASRPLKAGAGDEQFF
NA NA TRBJ2-7 TRBV5-1 TGCGCCAGCAGCTTGGTTAGCTCCCGGGCCGAGCAGTACTTC CASSLVSSRAEQYF
NA NA TRBJ2-7 TRBV7-7 TGTGCCAGCAGCTTAGCCCCTGTCGGGTACGAGCAGTACTTC CASSLAPVGYEQYF
NA TRBD1 TRBJ2-5 TRBV15 TGTGCCACCAGCAGGAGGACAGGAGGAGAGACCCAGTACTTC CATSRRTGGETQYF
few TRBD2 TRBJ2-2 TRBV28 TGTGCCAGCCCCGGGACTAGCGGGAGGGCCAGCGGGGAGCTGTTTTTT CASPGTSGRASGELFF
NA NA TRBJ2-1 TRBV7-9 TGTGCCAGCAGCTCGGCGGGGGCGGCGGGCCTGGTATCCGAGCAGTTCTTC CASSSAGAAGLVSEQFF
NA NA TRBJ2-3 TRBV29-1 TGCAGCGGACTGGAGTCAGATACGCAGTATTTT CSGLESDTQYF
NA NA TRBJ2-7 TRBV20-1 TGCAGTGCCGGGAGCTCCTACGAGCAGTACTTC CSAGSSYEQYF
few NA TRBJ1-2 TRBV28 TGTGCCAGCAGTTTCGGCAGGAGTAACTATGGCTACACCTTC CASSFGRSNYGYTF
few NA TRBJ2-7 TRBV5-4 TGTGCCAGCAGCCTGGAGTATGGCAGTGCAATCTCCTACGAGCAGTACTTC CASSLEYGSAISYEQYF
few NA TRBJ2-3 TRBV19 TGTGCCAGTAACGAAGAAGGGGGAACGACAGATACGCAGTATTTT CASNEEGGTTDTQYF
few TRBD2 TRBJ2-7 TRBV28 TGTGCCAGCAGCAAGGGACTAGCGGGAGGGATTAACCTCTACGAGCAGTACTTC CASSKGLAGGINLYEQYF
few NA TRBJ1-1 TRBV28 TGTGCCAGCAGTTCTCAACACTGGGAAGCTTTCTTT CASSSQHWEAFF
few TRBD2 TRBJ2-1 TRBV7-3 TGTGCCAGCAGCTTGTTAGCGGGAGGGAATGAGCAGTTCTTC CASSLLAGGNEQFF
NA NA TRBJ2-6 TRBV15 TGTGCCACCAGCAGAGATATCCGCTCTGGGGCCAACGTCCTGACTTTC CATSRDIRSGANVLTF
NA NA TRBJ2-1 TRBV5-4 TGTGCCAGCAGCTTGTTTTTAACGCAGGGTAGAAATGAGCAGTTCTTC CASSLFLTQGRNEQFF
once NA TRBJ2-7 TRBV18 TGTGCCAGCTCATCGATCGGGGGCTACGAGCAGTACTTC CASSSIGGYEQYF
many NA TRBJ2-6 TRBV2 TGTGCCAGCAGTGTGGAGTCTGGGGCCAACGTCCTGACTTTC CASSVESGANVLTF
few TRBD1 TRBJ2-7 TRBV29-1 TGCAGCGCCGGACAGGCCCCCTACGAGCAGTACTTC CSAGQAPYEQYF
NA TRBD1 TRBJ1-1 TRBV27 TGTGCCAGCAGCTTCGACAGGGGAAACACTGAAGCTTTCTTT CASSFDRGNTEAFF
few NA TRBJ2-6 TRBV5-1 TGCGCCAGCAGCTTGGACAAGGGATTCTCTGGGGCCAACGTCCTGACTTTC CASSLDKGFSGANVLTF
NA TRBD2 TRBJ2-3 TRBV7-3 TGTGCCAGCAGCTTAGAGGCTAGCGGGAGAGCAGATACGCAGTATTTT CASSLEASGRADTQYF
NA TRBD1 TRBJ2-7 TRBV19 TGTGCCAGTAGGGGAGGGACAGGGGCCTCCTACGAGCAGTACTTC CASRGGTGASYEQYF
NA TRBD2 TRBJ2-3 TRBV11-2 TGTGCCAGCAGCTTGAGATCGGCTAGCGGAAGCACAGATACGCAGTATTTT CASSLRSASGSTDTQYF
NA TRBD2 TRBJ2-2 TRBV15 TGTGCCACCGGTAGCGGGCCGAACACCGGGGAGCTGTTTTTT CATGSGPNTGELFF
few NA TRBJ1-5 TRBV27 TGTGCCAGCGGTCAGCCCCAGCATTTT CASGQPQHF
NA NA TRBJ2-7 TRBV28 TGTGCCAGCAGTTCCTCCAGGGGCGTCTACGAGCAGTACTTC CASSSSRGVYEQYF
NA NA TRBJ2-1 TRBV5-1 TGCGCCAGCAGCTTGGCGATAGCGACCTCCAATGAGCAGTTCTTC CASSLAIATSNEQFF
NA TRBD1 TRBJ2-7 TRBV29-1 TGCAGCGTCGTTATCGGACAGGGGGCTGTATACGAGCAGTACTTC CSVVIGQGAVYEQYF
NA NA TRBJ2-5 TRBV20-1 TGCAGTGCCAGGGGTGAGGAGACCCAGTACTTC CSARGEETQYF